These 21 T cell receptor beta chains came from one sample sequenced in a study of vaccination and CD4 T cells after COVID-19. The antigens of these receptors remain unknown. Treatment in this sample: approximately 9-day PBMC culture with coronavirus spike peptide pools or control peptides (ViraFEST assay). The Oncomine TCR Beta short-read assay sequenced DNA from cultured CD4+ T cells. From the PCR reads, TCRdb called clonotypes with MiXCR, one entry per CDR3 protein. This sample has about 19,000 distinct CDR3 sequences, with over 45% found just once. The source material was CD4+ T cells from blood, cultured in vitro. Source of these receptors: a human donor who had recovered from COVID-19.

By share, this clonotype ranks as large. The V and J genes are TRBV2 and TRBJ2-7; 9 nucleotides align to TRBD1. Per the germline V gene, CDR1 is SNHLY and CDR2 is FYNNEI. The ends lost 5 bases at V and 2 bases at J; junction bases unmatched: 7. The CDR3 has 15 residues. This CDR3 reads CASSYETGGPYEQYF. The CDR3, as DNA: TGTGCCAGCAGTTACGAGACAGGGGGACCCTACGAGCAGTACTTC.

The chain is built from TRBV4-1 and TRBJ2-2, with D possibly called TRBD1 or TRBD2 (7 bases each). Germline loops: CDR1 MGHRA, CDR2 YSYEKL. V lost 5 bases to trimming and J lost 7 bases, with 20 bases between them. The CDR3 has 16 amino acids. CDR3 amino acids: CASSNRGAGTVGELFF. CDR3 coding DNA: TGCGCCAGCAGCAACAGGGGAGCGGGGACCGTCGGGGAGCTGTTTTTT.

CDR3: CASRRDSGGDTQYF. The DNA of the CDR3 is TGTGCCAGCAGACGCGACAGCGGCGGAGATACGCAGTATTTT. This chain connects TRBV7-9 to TRBJ2-3, with D possibly being TRBD1 or TRBD2 (5 bases each). The CDR3 is 14 amino acids. Germline CDR1 SEHNR, CDR2 FQNEAQ (reference sequence). Trimming took off 6 bases at V and 5 bases at J, with 15 bases between the two ends. Full variable domain (rest looked up from reference TRBV7-9 and TRBJ2-3): DTGVSQNPRHKITKRGQNVTFRCDPISEHNRLYWYRQTLGQGPEFLTYFQNEAQLEKSRLLSDRFSAERPKGSFSTLEIQRTEQGDSAMYLCASRRDSGGDTQYFGPGTRLTVL.

This clonotype showed up just a few times. The genes are TRBV20-1 and TRBJ1-5; the D is unclear. Trimming took 1 base from V and 4 from J, leaving 8 bases between them. The length of the CDR3 is 13 residues. CDR1 is DFQATT and CDR2 is SNEGSKA in the germline V gene (reference sequence). In nucleotides, the CDR3 is TGCAGTGCTAGAGTGTCCCCTAATCAGCCCCAGCATTTT. Its translation is CSARVSPNQPQHF.

This clonotype appeared a single time. At one boundary the junction diverges from the germline segment, which might be a read error. The chain couples TRBV7-7 to TRBJ2-7; D may be TRBD2 (6 bases). This CDR3 comprises 15 residues. Germline V gene sequence: CDR1 SSHAT, CDR2 FNYEAQ (reference sequence). The CDR3 region has the DNA TGTGCTAGCAGCTTCAGACTAGGGGTAGGGTACGAGCAGTACTTC. It encodes CASSFRLGVGYEQYF.

This clonotype was counted a few times. The chain couples TRBV7-6 to TRBJ1-5, with D tentatively TRBD1 (6 bases). The CDR3 is 16 amino acids. Germline V gives CDR1 SGHVS, CDR2 FNYEAQ. V lost 1 base to trimming and J lost 4 bases, with 14 bases between them. Here the CDR3 reads CASSLDAGALNQPQHF. The CDR3 DNA follows: TGTGCCAGCAGCTTAGACGCAGGGGCGCTGAATCAGCCCCAGCATTTT.

The rearrangement uses TRBV6-2 or TRBV6-3 and TRBJ2-1; D call uncertain. The germline gives CDR1 MNHEY, CDR2 SVGEGT. The CDR3 runs to 14 residues. The V gene lost 6 bases and the J gene lost 0 bases, with 9 bases spanning the gap. Here the CDR3 DNA reads TGTGCCAGCAGGGCCCGGAGCTCCTACAATGAGCAGTTCTTC. Protein sequence: CASRARSSYNEQFF.

The CDR3 DNA is TGTGCCAGCAGCCGACAGGGGGTGGGTGAAGCTTTCTTT. Amino acid sequence: CASSRQGVGEAFF. V usage is TRBV27 and J usage is TRBJ1-1; 9 positions agree with TRBD1. The germline gives CDR1 MNHEY, CDR2 SMNVEV (reference sequence). Losses at the gene ends were 6 bases for V and 7 bases for J; bases not matched to a gene: 6. The CDR3 loop spans 13 amino acids.

The chain uses TRBV6-1 and TRBJ1-1; D may be TRBD1 (5 bases). V was cut by 5 bases and J by 3 bases, with 7 bases left in between. The germline V gene encodes CDR1 MNHNS and CDR2 SASEGT. The CDR3 covers 12 residues. CDR3 nucleotides: TGTGCCAGCAGTAGGGGAGACACTGAAGCTTTCTTT. Its protein product is CASSRGDTEAFF.

The chain has TRBV11-2 and TRBJ2-3, with 9 bases lining up with TRBD2. The CDR3 consists of 19 residues. Germline V CDR1 and CDR2: SGHAT, FQNNGV. V lost 3 bases and J lost 3; bases outside the gene matches: 16. CDR3 DNA sequence: TGTGCCAGCAGCTTCGGACTAGCGAGGCAATGGGCCCGGACAGATACGCAGTATTTT. Protein product: CASSFGLARQWARTDTQYF.

This rearrangement joins TRBV7-9 to TRBJ2-3; D is undetermined. Germline assignment: CDR1 SEHNR and CDR2 FQNEAQ (reference sequence). Trimming shortened V by 1 base and J by 6 bases, and 2 bases separated the two germline ends. This CDR3 is 11 amino acids long. The CDR3 nucleotides are TGTGCCAGCAGCTTAGTTGATACGCAGTATTTT. Translated, it gives CASSLVDTQYF.

The V and J genes are TRBV7-2 and TRBJ2-3, with D possibly being TRBD1 (6 bases). Per germline, CDR1 SGHTA and CDR2 FQGNSA. The V gene lost 4 bases and the J gene lost 6 bases, with 14 bases spanning the gap. CDR3 length: 14 residues. CDR3 loop: CASSSGTRSDTQYF. The CDR3 DNA reads TGTGCCAGCAGCTCCGGGACACGGTCGGATACGCAGTATTTT.

The sample holds a few counts of this clonotype. This rearrangement joins TRBV7-9 to TRBJ1-3; TRBD1 is a possible D gene (6 bases). Trimming stripped 1 base from V and 3 bases from J, with 7 bases between. CDR3 size: 14 residues. Germline assignment: CDR1 SEHNR and CDR2 FQNEAQ (reference sequence). DNA for the CDR3: TGTGCCAGCAGCTTAGACAGGGATGGAAACACCATATATTTT. The encoded protein is CASSLDRDGNTIYF.

V gene TRBV6-1 combines with J gene TRBJ2-2; D ambiguous. The CDR3 has 9 residues. Germline assignment: CDR1 MNHNS and CDR2 SASEGT. V lost 8 bases and J 9 bases, leaving 4 bases between the germline ends. The CDR3 loop is CASGRELFF. The CDR3 coding sequence is TGTGCCAGCGGCAGGGAGCTGTTTTTT.

The V and J genes are TRBV6-1 and TRBJ1-6; a weak D match, TRBD1 (5 bases). Germline values: CDR1 MNHNS, CDR2 SASEGT. With 6 bases removed from V and 6 bases from J, the gap between germline ends came to 6 bases. This CDR3 has 12 amino acids. CDR3 DNA: TGTGCCAGCAGGACAGCTAATTCACCCCTCCACTTT. It translates to CASRTANSPLHF.

The chain employs TRBV6-4 and TRBJ1-6; D gene unclear. Trimming took off 6 bases at V and 0 bases at J, with 9 bases between the two ends. The CDR3 is made up of 15 amino acids. Germline V gene data show CDR1 as MRHNA and CDR2 as SNTAGT. Here the CDR3 reads CASSEGNSYNSPLHF. DNA of the CDR3: TGTGCCAGCAGCGAGGGCAACTCCTATAATTCACCCCTCCACTTT.

This sequence joins TRBV7-6 and TRBJ2-3; a weak D match, TRBD2 (6 bases). CDR1 and CDR2 from the germline V gene are SGHVS and FNYEAQ. Deletions cut 1 base from V and 2 bases from J, with 16 bases between. The CDR3 loop spans 17 amino acids. The CDR3 sequence is CASSLGRSSGITDTQYF. The CDR3 region has the DNA TGTGCCAGCAGCTTAGGTCGGAGTAGCGGTATCACAGATACGCAGTATTTT.

The V and J genes are TRBV5-1 and TRBJ2-3; 10 nucleotides line up with TRBD2. CDR1 is SGHRS and CDR2 is YFSETQ in the germline V gene. This CDR3 has 16 residues. V gave up 0 bases and J gave up 4 bases; unmatched junction bases: 5. CDR3 sequence reads: CASSLESGGGPDTQYF. DNA for the CDR3: TGCGCCAGCAGCTTGGAGAGCGGGGGGGGCCCAGATACGCAGTATTTT.

The rearrangement joins TRBV20-1 to TRBJ1-2; 8 bases line up with TRBD1. The CDR3 consists of 10 residues. V lost 5 bases, J lost 7 bases, and 0 bases stayed unmatched. The germline V gene encodes CDR1 DFQATT and CDR2 SNEGSKA (reference sequence). CDR3 loop: CSADRGGYTF. CDR3 coding DNA: TGCAGTGCTGACAGGGGTGGCTACACCTTC.

The chain couples TRBV11-1 to TRBJ1-6; 7 nucleotides match TRBD1. Trimming at V came to 2 bases and at J to 7 bases, leaving 5 bases not matched to a gene. The CDR3 contains 15 residues. Germline CDR1 reads SGHAT; CDR2 reads FQDESV (reference sequence). The CDR3 DNA is TGTGCCAGCAGCTTAAATGACAGGGAGAATTCACCCCTCCACTTT. Translated, it gives CASSLNDRENSPLHF.

The rearrangement joins TRBV7-3 to TRBJ1-1; 7 nucleotides match TRBD1. The V gene's germline CDR1 is SGHTA and CDR2 FQGTGA. CDR3 length equals 14 residues. Germline trimming cut 2 bases from V and 1 base from J; bases unmatched to any gene: 1. DNA for the CDR3: TGTGCCAGCAGCTTAGAGGGGGCGAACACTGAAGCTTTCTTT. Translating it yields CASSLEGANTEAFF.